This T cell receptor beta chain was found in a study of T-cell memory formation after mild COVID-19. Study-level background: Clusters were largely donor specific. General study results and limits: The CD4+ clones that contracted clustered mainly within CM and EM, and the CD8+ clones concentrated in EMRA.

The 5'RACE method, run with constant-segment primers, produced TCR alpha and TCR beta cDNA libraries (carrying sample barcodes and UMIs). One entry per CDR3 protein, called by TCRdb with MiXCR from the 5' RACE reads. The data show about 350,000 distinct CDR3 sequences, around 20% seen once. As concerns this clonotype: What it binds is not known.

There are 16 residues in the CDR3. The V gene's germline CDR1 is ENHRY and CDR2 SYGVKD. Trimming removed 0 bases at V and 8 bases at J, with 19 bases between. The receptor's source is a man between 18 and 29 years old who had mild COVID-19 (a few samples of this study predate the infection). Cell type and time point are not known. The V gene is TRBV10-3, the J gene TRBJ1-2, with D perhaps matching TRBD1 (6 bases). Sequenced material: PBMCs or a T cell subset sorted from them (not recorded which). Here the CDR3 DNA reads TGTGCCATCAGTGAGTCGACCCGGGGGCTTCTGGACGGCTACACCTTC. Its translation is CAISESTRGLLDGYTF.